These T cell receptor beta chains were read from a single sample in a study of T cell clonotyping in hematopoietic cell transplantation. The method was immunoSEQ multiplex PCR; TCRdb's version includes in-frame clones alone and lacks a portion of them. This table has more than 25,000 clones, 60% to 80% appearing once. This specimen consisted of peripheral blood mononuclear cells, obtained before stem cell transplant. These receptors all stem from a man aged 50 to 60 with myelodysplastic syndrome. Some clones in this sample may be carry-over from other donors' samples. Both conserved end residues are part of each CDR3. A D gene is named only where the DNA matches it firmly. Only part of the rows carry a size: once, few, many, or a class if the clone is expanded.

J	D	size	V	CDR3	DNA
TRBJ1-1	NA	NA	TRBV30	CAWGSYAEAFF	TGTGCCTGGGGGAGCTACGCTGAAGCTTTCTTT
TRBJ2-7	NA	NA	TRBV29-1	CSVIVYEQYF	TGCAGCGTCATAGTCTACGAGCAGTACTTC
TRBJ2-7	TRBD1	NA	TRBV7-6	CASSLDGTGKSYEQYF	TGTGCCAGCAGCTTAGACGGGACAGGGAAATCCTACGAGCAGTACTTC
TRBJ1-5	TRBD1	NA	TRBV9	CASSAGQGALPQHF	TGTGCCAGCAGCGCGGGACAGGGGGCCCTCCCCCAGCATTTT
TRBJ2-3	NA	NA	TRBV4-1	CASSQEIGSTDTQYF	TGCGCCAGCAGCCAAGAGATAGGGAGCACAGATACGCAGTATTTT
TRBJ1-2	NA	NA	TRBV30	CAFNLDRIGRNYGYTF	TGTGCCTTCAACCTGGACCGTATTGGTCGTAACTATGGCTACACCTTC
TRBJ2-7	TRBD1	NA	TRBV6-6	CASSLGQGSEQYF	TGTGCCAGCAGTTTGGGACAGGGGAGCGAGCAGTACTTC
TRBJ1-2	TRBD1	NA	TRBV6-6	CASSYEGARREGYTF	TGTGCCAGCAGTTACGAGGGGGCGCGAAGAGAAGGCTACACCTTC
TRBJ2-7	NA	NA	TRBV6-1	CASSEVPPFLYEQYF	TGTGCCAGCAGTGAAGTACCCCCCTTCCTCTACGAGCAGTACTTC
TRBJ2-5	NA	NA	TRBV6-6	CASSYSVRGETQYF	TGTGCCAGCAGTTACTCGGTCAGGGGCGAAACCCAGTACTTC
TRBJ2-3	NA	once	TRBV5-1	CASSLGQGGDTQYF	TGCGCCAGCAGCTTGGGACAGGGAGGTGATACGCAGTATTTT
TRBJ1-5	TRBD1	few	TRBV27	CASRPGTGYQPQHF	TGTGCCAGCAGACCCGGGACAGGGTACCAGCCCCAGCATTTT
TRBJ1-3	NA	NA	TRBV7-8	CASSLAGGNTIYF	TGTGCCAGCAGCTTGGCAGGGGGAAACACCATATATTTT
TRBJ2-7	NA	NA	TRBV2	CASSATSSYSYEQYF	TGTGCCAGCAGTGCAACTAGCAGTTACTCCTACGAGCAGTACTTC
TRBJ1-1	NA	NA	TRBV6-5	CASSYLLNTEAFF	TGTGCCAGCAGTTACTTGTTAAACACTGAAGCTTTCTTT
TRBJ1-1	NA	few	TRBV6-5	CASRPWGNTEAFF	TGTGCCAGCAGGCCTTGGGGGAACACTGAAGCTTTCTTT
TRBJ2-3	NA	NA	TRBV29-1	CSSSRAGGTDTQYF	TGCAGCTCGAGTAGGGCTGGGGGCACAGATACGCAGTATTTT
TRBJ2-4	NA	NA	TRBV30	CAWSVNGLPYF	TGTGCCTGGAGCGTCAATGGACTCCCGTACTTC
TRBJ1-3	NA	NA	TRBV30	CACAVSSGNTIYF	TGTGCCTGCGCAGTGAGCTCTGGAAACACCATATATTTT
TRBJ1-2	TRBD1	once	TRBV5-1	CASSADRTGWYGYTF	TGCGCCAGCAGCGCCGATCGGACAGGGTGGTATGGCTACACCTTC
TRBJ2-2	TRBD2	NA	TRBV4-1	CASSHAGGRDTGELFF	TGCGCCAGCAGCCATGCGGGGGGGCGGGACACCGGGGAGCTGTTTTTT
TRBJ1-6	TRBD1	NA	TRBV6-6	CASRTGAAWNSPLHF	TGTGCCAGCAGGACAGGGGCAGCGTGGAATTCACCCCTCCACTTT
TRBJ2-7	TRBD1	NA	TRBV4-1	CASSLIPGQGAYEQYF	TGCGCCAGCAGCCTTATTCCGGGACAGGGGGCCTACGAGCAGTACTTC
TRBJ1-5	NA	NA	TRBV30	CAWSASDVPQHF	TGTGCCTGGAGTGCGTCTGATGTTCCCCAGCATTTT
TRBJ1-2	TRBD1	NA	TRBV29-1	CSVEDPFRRRWRTGELNYGYTF	TGCAGCGTTGAAGATCCTTTCCGGCGAAGATGGCGGACAGGGGAATTAAACTATGGCTACACCTTC
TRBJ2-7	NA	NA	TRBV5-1	CASSVHPGTLYEQYF	TGCGCCAGCAGCGTCCACCCCGGGACACTCTACGAGCAGTACTTC
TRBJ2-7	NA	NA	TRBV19	CASSSRDTYEQYF	TGTGCCAGTAGTTCCCGGGACACCTACGAGCAGTACTTC
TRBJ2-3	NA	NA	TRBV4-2	CASSHGTTSSTDTQYF	TGTGCCAGCAGCCATGGGACCACTTCTAGCACAGATACGCAGTATTTT
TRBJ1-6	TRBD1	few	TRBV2	CASCPDREYNSPLHF	TGTGCCAGTTGCCCAGACAGGGAGTATAATTCACCCCTCCACTTT
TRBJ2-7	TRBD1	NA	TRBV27	CASSPGQGAYEQYF	TGTGCCAGCAGCCCGGGACAGGGGGCCTACGAGCAGTACTTC
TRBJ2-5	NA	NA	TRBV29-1	CSVLWGVETQYF	TGCAGCGTTCTTTGGGGCGTGGAGACCCAGTACTTC
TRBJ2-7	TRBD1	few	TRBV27	CASSWDRDSHEQYF	TGTGCCAGCAGTTGGGACAGGGACTCTCACGAGCAGTACTTC
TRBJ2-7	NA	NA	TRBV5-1	CASSLVQGGLYEQYF	TGCGCCAGCAGCTTGGTACAGGGCGGTCTCTACGAGCAGTACTTC
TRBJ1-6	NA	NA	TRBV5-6	CASSLAQGTYNSPLHF	TGTGCCAGCAGCTTGGCACAGGGCACCTATAATTCACCCCTCCACTTT
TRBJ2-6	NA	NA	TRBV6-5	CASSSGFGANVLTF	TGTGCCAGCAGTTCGGGGTTTGGGGCCAACGTCCTGACTTTC
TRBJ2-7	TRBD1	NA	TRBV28	CASSFLWDSGTGMSYEQYF	TGTGCCAGCAGTTTCCTCTGGGATTCCGGGACAGGGATGTCCTACGAGCAGTACTTC
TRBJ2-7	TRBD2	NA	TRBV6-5	CASSYSTSGNYYEQYF	TGTGCCAGCAGTTATTCAACTAGCGGGAACTACTACGAGCAGTACTTC
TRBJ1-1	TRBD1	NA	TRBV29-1	CSVTPQGAKLEAFF	TGCAGCGTCACTCCACAGGGGGCTAAACTTGAAGCTTTCTTT
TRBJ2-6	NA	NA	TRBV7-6	CASSPRPSSGANVLTF	TGTGCCAGCAGCCCCCGCCCTAGCTCTGGGGCCAACGTCCTGACTTTC
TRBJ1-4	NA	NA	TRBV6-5	CASSTQGSEKLFF	TGTGCCAGCAGTACTCAGGGGAGCGAAAAACTGTTTTTT
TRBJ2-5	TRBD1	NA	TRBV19	CASSARQGALETQYF	TGTGCCAGTAGTGCCCGACAGGGAGCCCTGGAGACCCAGTACTTC
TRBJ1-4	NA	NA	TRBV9	CASSVGHSPNEKLFF	TGTGCCAGCAGCGTTGGACATTCGCCGAATGAAAAACTGTTTTTT
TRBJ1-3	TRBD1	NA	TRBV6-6	CASRRDRGSDTIYF	TGTGCCAGCAGACGGGACAGGGGGTCGGACACCATATATTTT
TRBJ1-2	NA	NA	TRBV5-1	CASSYEGKTGYTF	TGCGCCAGCAGCTATGAGGGGAAGACTGGCTACACCTTC
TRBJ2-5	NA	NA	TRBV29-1	CSVGNLQETQYF	TGCAGCGTTGGAAACCTCCAAGAGACCCAGTACTTC